The next 20 T cell receptor beta chains were all read from a single sample in a study of cytomegalovirus exposure and HLA in healthy donors. PCR amplification relied on 60 Vbeta primers (plus 13 Jbeta primers). Assay used: immunoSEQ multiplex PCR; TCRdb lists only in-frame clones, some missing. Its clone listing holds about 200,000 clones. The material sequenced was PBMCs. The receptors here all came from a boy under 18 in good health and CMV-seronegative.

The genes are TRBV29-1 and TRBJ1-1; 9 nucleotides align to TRBD1. Trimming removed 6 bases from V and 11 bases from J; junction bases left unmatched: 7. Germline loops: CDR1 SQVTM, CDR2 ANQGSEA. The CDR3 is 11 residues long. The CDR3 sequence is CSVLRTGAAFF. The CDR3 nucleotides are TGCAGCGTCCTGAGGACAGGGGCGGCTTTCTTT.

The chain uses TRBV14 and TRBJ2-7, with a possible D match to TRBD2 (5 bases). This CDR3 is built from 17 residues. Trimming took 1 base from V and 6 from J, leaving 22 bases between them. Germline V gene data show CDR1 as SGHDN and CDR2 as FVKESK. The CDR3 DNA reads TGTGCCAGCAGCCAAGCGTATGGATATGGACTCCCTTCCGAGCAGTACTTC. The encoded protein is CASSQAYGYGLPSEQYF.

This chain joins TRBV5-1 and TRBJ2-4, with 7 bases matching TRBD1. This CDR3 is built from 13 residues. The germline CDR1 and CDR2 sequences are SGHRS and YFSETQ. The trim removed 4 bases at V and 5 bases at J, leaving 3 bases unmatched. The CDR3 spells CASSEGAENIQYF. In DNA form, the CDR3 reads TGCGCCAGCAGCGAGGGGGCCGAAAACATTCAGTACTTC.

The chain links TRBV6-1 to TRBJ2-4; TRBD2 matches at 10 bases. The trim removed 5 bases at V and 5 bases at J, leaving 3 bases unmatched. The V gene's germline CDR1 is MNHNS and CDR2 SASEGT. The CDR3 sequence is 14 residues long. The CDR3 loop reads CASSNGLAENIQYF. The CDR3 nucleotides are TGTGCCAGCAGTAACGGACTAGCGGAAAACATTCAGTACTTC.

This rearrangement joins TRBV4-1 to TRBJ2-2, with D unresolved. Trimming removed 4 bases at V and 0 bases at J, with 12 bases between. CDR1 and CDR2 from the germline V gene are MGHRA and YSYEKL. The CDR3 extends over 16 amino acids. The CDR3 sequence is CASSRTGPSNTGELFF. Here the CDR3 DNA reads TGCGCCAGCAGCCGAACGGGTCCCTCGAACACCGGGGAGCTGTTTTTT.

This chain connects TRBV7-8 to TRBJ2-5; weak D call: TRBD2 (6 bases). This CDR3 is 14 amino acids long. V was pared by 4 bases and J by 5 bases, with 14 bases between. Germline CDR1 reads SGHVS; CDR2 reads FQNEAQ. CDR3: CASSSRFREETQYF. The CDR3 DNA follows: TGTGCCAGCAGCTCGCGATTCCGGGAGGAGACCCAGTACTTC.

Note on this clone: Other DNA sequences in this sample translate to the same CDR3. This chain connects TRBV18 to TRBJ1-1, with TRBD1 as a possible D gene (5 bases). CDR3 length: 13 amino acids. Germline V lookup: CDR1 KGHSH, CDR2 LQKENI. Between the trimmed V and J ends, which lost 3 bases and 1 base, there was a span of 6 bases. Here the CDR3 reads CASSPGGNTEAFF. The CDR3 bases are TGTGCCAGCTCACCCGGGGGGAACACTGAAGCTTTCTTT.

The chain joins TRBV19 to TRBJ1-6; TRBD1 matches at 7 bases. The junction had 3 bases not matched to a gene; V was cut back by 2 bases and J by 2 bases. The CDR3 runs 16 residues. Germline assignment: CDR1 LNHDA and CDR2 SQIVND (reference sequence). CDR3 amino acids: CASSISGTAYNSPLHF. In nucleotides, the CDR3 is TGTGCCAGTAGTATATCGGGGACAGCCTATAATTCACCCCTCCACTTT.

This sequence joins TRBV30 and TRBJ2-2; D is possibly TRBD1 (7 bases). Germline-derived CDR1 and CDR2 are GTSNPN and SVGIG (reference sequence). This CDR3 is built from 12 residues. V dropped 4 bases and J dropped 5 bases, with 8 bases sitting between them. In DNA, the CDR3 is TGTGCCTGGACAGGGGGGACCGGGGAGCTGTTTTTT. Translation: CAWTGGTGELFF.

The genes are TRBV5-6 and TRBJ2-7; D is undetermined. This CDR3 comprises 13 residues. Germline V lookup: CDR1 SGHDT, CDR2 YYEEEE. V lost 1 base to trimming and J lost 4 bases, with 9 bases between them. This chain's CDR3 is CASSLLTLYEQYF. Here the CDR3 DNA reads TGTGCCAGCAGCTTGTTAACACTATACGAGCAGTACTTC.

J is TRBJ2-1 and V is TRBV6-5; 9 bases map to TRBD1. In germline, CDR1 is MNHEY, CDR2 SVGAGI. The V segment lost 9 bases and the J segment 7 bases; nucleotides outside the gene matches: 10. The CDR3 totals 14 residues. CDR3 DNA sequence: TGTGCCAGGGGACAGGGATTATACGGTAATGAGCAGTTCTTC. Its protein product is CARGQGLYGNEQFF.

The chain joins TRBV19 to TRBJ2-2; a possible D gene is TRBD2 (5 bases). This CDR3 spans 16 amino acids. In germline, CDR1 is LNHDA, CDR2 SQIVND (reference sequence). The germline V and J ends were trimmed by 2 bases and 6 bases, with 16 bases remaining between them. The CDR3 coding sequence is TGTGCCAGTAGTATATCGAGGGTAGGAGAGGCCGGGGAGCTGTTTTTT. This gives the protein CASSISRVGEAGELFF.

This rearrangement joins TRBV30 to TRBJ1-2; 7 bases fit TRBD1. The V and J ends lost 1 base and 4 bases, in that order; junction bases with no gene match: 3. From germline, CDR1 is GTSNPN and CDR2 SVGIG (reference sequence). The CDR3 length is 13 residues. DNA for the CDR3: TGTGCCTGGAGTGAGGGGGCTGGCTATGGCTACACCTTC. Amino acid sequence: CAWSEGAGYGYTF. The full variable domain, completed using reference TRBV30 and TRBJ1-2, is SQTIHQWPATLVQPVGSPLSLECTVEGTSNPNLYWYRQAAGRGLQLLFYSVGIGQISSEVPQNLSASRPQDRQFILSSKKLLLSDSGFYLCAWSEGAGYGYTFGSGTRLTVV.

The J gene is TRBJ2-7, the V gene TRBV6-5, with 9 bases that match TRBD1. V lost 2 bases and J lost 5; bases outside the gene matches: 7. Germline V lookup: CDR1 MNHEY, CDR2 SVGAGI. The CDR3 totals 15 residues. CDR3 protein: CASSYHGTGLHEQYF. The CDR3 bases are TGTGCCAGCAGTTACCATGGGACAGGGCTCCACGAGCAGTACTTC.

The CDR3: CAWRIGITGEAFF. The CDR3 nucleotides read TGTGCCTGGAGGATCGGAATCACAGGGGAAGCTTTCTTT. This rearrangement joins TRBV30 to TRBJ1-1; TRBD1 is a possible D gene (6 bases). CDR1 and CDR2 (germline): GTSNPN, SVGIG (reference sequence). CDR3 length: 13 residues. V lost 3 bases and J lost 8, with 16 bases in between.

The chain recombines TRBV6-6 with TRBJ2-3; D may be TRBD2 (6 bases). Germline lookup yields CDR1 MNHNY and CDR2 SVGAGI (reference sequence). V was clipped by 6 bases and J by 2 bases, with 9 bases between them. The CDR3 runs 13 residues. The CDR3 here is CASSRDFTDTQYF. The CDR3 DNA is TGTGCCAGCAGCCGGGACTTCACAGATACGCAGTATTTT.

The V gene is TRBV18, the J gene TRBJ2-3, with TRBD2 identical over 11 bases. This CDR3 is 15 amino acids long. The trim removed 4 bases at V and 6 bases at J, leaving 6 bases unmatched. Germline V gives CDR1 KGHSH, CDR2 LQKENI. CDR3 sequence: CASSLGTSGTDTQYF. CDR3 coding DNA: TGTGCCAGCTCACTAGGGACTAGCGGTACCGATACGCAGTATTTT.

V is TRBV19 and J is TRBJ2-5; 10 bases map to TRBD2. CDR3 length: 16 residues. Per germline, CDR1 LNHDA and CDR2 SQIVND (reference sequence). With V trimmed by 3 bases and J by 5 bases, 9 bases remained unmatched. The CDR3 coding sequence is TGTGCCAGTAGTATGGGGCTAGCGGGGGAATTGGAGACCCAGTACTTC. It yields the protein CASSMGLAGELETQYF.

This rearrangement joins TRBV28 to TRBJ2-7; TRBD1 might be the D (6 bases). CDR1 is MDHEN, CDR2 SYDVKM, per germline. Trimming removed 8 bases from V and 2 bases from J, with 16 bases in between. This CDR3 contains 14 residues. The CDR3 DNA sequence: TGTGCCAGCTGCCTGACAGGAGCCACCTACGAGCAGTACTTC. Its translation is CASCLTGATYEQYF.

This chain connects TRBV30 to TRBJ2-1, with D tentatively TRBD1 (5 bases). The V end lost 0 bases, the J end lost 8 bases, and 11 bases lay between the germline ends. CDR1 and CDR2 (germline): GTSNPN, SVGIG (reference sequence). This CDR3 spans 13 amino acids. The CDR3 here is CAWSVMFRDEQFF. CDR3 bases: TGTGCCTGGAGTGTAATGTTCAGGGATGAGCAGTTCTTC.